This T cell receptor (beta chain) appears in the sequencing data of a study of a mutant IDH1 vaccine in newly diagnosed glioma. As for time point: week 47, end of study. What each vaccine dose contained was 300 ug of mutant IDH1 20-mer peptide, accompanied by topical imiquimod. Using immunoSEQ multiplex PCR, the repertoire was profiled, and TCRdb retains in-frame clones only, with some absent. The repertoire consists of around 54,000 clones, with around 86% occurring once and the leading ten covering over 2.5%. The CDR3 runs to 13 residues. V lost 8 bases and J lost 2; bases outside the gene matches: 2. In germline, CDR1 is LNHDA, CDR2 SQIVND (reference sequence). Of note for this clone: The antigen remains unidentified.

This chain links TRBV19 with TRBJ2-1; 8 nucleotides agree with TRBD2. Sequenced here: PBMCs, sampled from a glioma patient whose treatment included an IDH1 peptide vaccine. The sequence derives from a woman between 50 and 59 years old with glioma. CDR3 nucleotides: TGTGCCAGTTCAGCGGGGGCCTACAATGAGCAGTTCTTC. This encodes CASSAGAYNEQFF.